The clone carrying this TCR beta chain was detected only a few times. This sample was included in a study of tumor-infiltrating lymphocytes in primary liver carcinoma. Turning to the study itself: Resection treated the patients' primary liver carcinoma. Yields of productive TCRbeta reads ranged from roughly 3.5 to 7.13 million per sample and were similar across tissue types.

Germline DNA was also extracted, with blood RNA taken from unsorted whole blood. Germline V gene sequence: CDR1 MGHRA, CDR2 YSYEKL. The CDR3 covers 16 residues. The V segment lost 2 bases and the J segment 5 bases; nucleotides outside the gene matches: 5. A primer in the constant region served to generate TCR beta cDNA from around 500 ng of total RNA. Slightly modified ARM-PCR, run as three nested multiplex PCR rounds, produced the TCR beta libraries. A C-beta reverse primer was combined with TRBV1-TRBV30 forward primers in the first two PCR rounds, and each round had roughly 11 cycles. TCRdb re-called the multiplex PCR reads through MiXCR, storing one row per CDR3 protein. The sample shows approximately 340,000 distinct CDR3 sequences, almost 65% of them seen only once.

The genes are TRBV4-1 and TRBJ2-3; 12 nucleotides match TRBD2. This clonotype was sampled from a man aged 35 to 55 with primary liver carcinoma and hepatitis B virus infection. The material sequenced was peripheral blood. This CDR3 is CASSQIEGLAGDTQYF. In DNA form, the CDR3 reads TGCGCCAGCAGCCAAATCGAGGGACTAGCGGGAGATACGCAGTATTTT.